These 11 T cell receptor beta chains came from one sample sequenced in a study of T cell repertoires in cytomegalovirus infection. One entry per CDR3 protein, called by TCRdb with MiXCR from the reads. This sample carries about 830,000 distinct CDR3 sequences, 32% of them seen once, and the ten largest clones take around an eighth. Antigen specificity for these receptors is unknown. The specimen was cultured CD8+ T cells from PBMCs, collected from culture after CMV antigen stimulation. The receptors here all came from a human donor in good health (CMV status not recorded). Some clones in this sample may be carry-over from other donors' samples.

This clonotype was seen a few times. The chain combines TRBV2 with TRBJ2-1; D is possibly TRBD1 or TRBD2 (6 bases each). Trimming removed 6 bases at V and 2 bases at J, with 11 bases between. The germline V gene encodes CDR1 SNHLY and CDR2 FYNNEI. The CDR3 sequence is 14 residues long. The CDR3 here is CASRWGAPYNEQFF. CDR3 nucleotide sequence: TGTGCCAGCAGGTGGGGGGCCCCCTACAATGAGCAGTTCTTC.

The chain employs TRBV6-2 or TRBV6-3 and TRBJ1-6; D perhaps matches TRBD1 (6 bases). V was pared by 6 bases and J by 11 bases, with 17 bases between. The CDR3 spans 14 residues. CDR1 and CDR2 (germline): MNHEY, SVGEGT. Here the CDR3 reads CASSFTDQGTPLHF. CDR3 in DNA: TGTGCCAGCAGCTTCACGGACCAGGGGACACCCCTCCACTTT.

The gene calls are TRBV2 and TRBJ2-1, with D possibly TRBD2 on 6 matching bases. Trimming shortened V by 10 bases and J by 9 bases, and 13 bases separated the two germline ends. The CDR3 length is 11 residues. Germline V gene sequence: CDR1 SNHLY, CDR2 FYNNEI. The CDR3 reads CATSGRSEQFF. In DNA form, the CDR3 reads TGTGCCACCTCCGGGAGAAGTGAGCAGTTCTTC.

This chain joins TRBV27 and TRBJ1-1; D is perhaps TRBD1 (5 bases). Germline V lookup: CDR1 MNHEY, CDR2 SMNVEV (reference sequence). This CDR3 region has 15 residues. V was clipped by 0 bases and J by 5 bases, with 13 bases between them. The CDR3 sequence is CASSLSNGGYTEAFF. For the CDR3, the DNA is TGTGCCAGCAGTTTATCAAACGGGGGATATACTGAAGCTTTCTTT.

The V call is TRBV19, the J call TRBJ1-2; D ambiguous. The germline gives CDR1 LNHDA, CDR2 SQIVND (reference sequence). Trimming took 7 bases from V and 2 from J, leaving 14 bases between them. The CDR3 is 14 amino acids. The CDR3 sequence is CASTDIDPNYGYTF. The DNA for the CDR3 is TGTGCCAGTACCGACATTGACCCAAACTATGGCTACACCTTC. Full variable domain (remainder filled in from reference TRBV19 and TRBJ1-2): DGGITQSPKYLFRKEGQNVTLSCEQNLNHDAMYWYRQDPGQGLRLIYYSQIVNDFQKGDIAEGYSVSREKKESFPLTVTSAQKNPTAFYLCASTDIDPNYGYTFGSGTRLTVV.

V is TRBV9 and J is TRBJ1-2, with TRBD1 matching over 9 bases. Per germline, CDR1 SGDLS and CDR2 YYNGEE. The trim removed 4 bases at V and 1 base at J, leaving 11 bases unmatched. The CDR3 runs to 17 residues. CDR3 residues: CASSPFSRDRVNYGYTF. The CDR3 DNA reads TGTGCCAGCAGCCCCTTCTCCCGGGACAGGGTTAACTATGGCTACACCTTC.

This chain links TRBV4-2 with TRBJ1-1; D is ambiguous. Germline-derived CDR1 and CDR2 are LGHNA and YNFKEQ. This CDR3 spans 15 amino acids. V dropped 0 bases and J dropped 0 bases, with 8 bases sitting between them. This CDR3 reads CASSQDTAMNTEAFF. CDR3 nucleotides: TGTGCCAGCAGCCAAGATACAGCTATGAACACTGAAGCTTTCTTT.

There are a few counts of this clonotype. CDR3 sequence reads: CASSQEGVSEAFF. CDR3 bases: TGCGCCAGCAGCCAAGAGGGCGTCTCTGAAGCTTTCTTT. The gene calls are TRBV4-1 and TRBJ1-1; D ambiguous. CDR1 and CDR2 from the germline V gene are MGHRA and YSYEKL. The V end was cut by 0 bases, the J end by 6 bases, with 8 bases between. The CDR3 is made up of 13 amino acids.

In its sample, this clonotype was seen many times. Germline is not matched at one junction end, which may reflect a read error. This chain joins TRBV7-7 and TRBJ2-2; TRBD1 aligns across 8 bases. Germline V gene sequence: CDR1 SSHAT, CDR2 FNYEAQ (reference sequence). The CDR3 extends over 15 amino acids. The CDR3 DNA is TGTGCTAGCAGCCACGGGACAGGGAACACCGGGGAGCTGTTTTTT. This codes for CASSHGTGNTGELFF.

This clonotype occurred once. The J gene is TRBJ2-7, the V gene TRBV6-5; D is perhaps TRBD1 (6 bases). The CDR3 extends over 15 amino acids. Germline V CDR1 and CDR2: MNHEY, SVGAGI. V lost 9 bases to trimming and J lost 2 bases, with 20 bases between them. CDR3 protein: CARRPRGPVPYEQYV. The CDR3 DNA follows: TGTGCCAGACGTCCCAGGGGTCCCGTCCCCTACGAGCAGTACGTC.

This clonotype was counted a few times. The J gene is TRBJ1-5, the V gene TRBV7-9; 7 positions agree with TRBD1. From germline, CDR1 is SEHNR and CDR2 FQNEAQ (reference sequence). CDR3 length: 17 residues. J was trimmed by 3 bases and V by 1 base; bases with no gene match: 9. CDR3: CASSLDGRDRLNQPQHF. The CDR3 DNA reads as TGTGCCAGCAGCTTAGATGGGCGGGACAGACTCAATCAGCCCCAGCATTTT.